This T cell receptor (beta chain) was profiled in a study of blood T cell repertoires in COVID-19. Study in general: T cells, B-cell-depleted T cells, or PBMCs supplied cDNA or gDNA.

Here immunoSEQ multiplex PCR was the method, and the copy in TCRdb shows in-frame clones only, minus some. The profile shows some 150,000 clones, approximately 84% of them singletons. The length of the CDR3 is 13 residues. The source material was peripheral blood. The genes are TRBV21-1 and TRBJ1-5. TRBV21-1 is annotated as a pseudogene. This sequence originates from a human donor in a cohort sampled during active COVID-19. The CDR3 spells CASSKRGNQPQHF. The CDR3 DNA is TGTGCCAGCAGCAAACGGGGCAATCAGCCCCAGCATTTT.